Below are 13 T cell receptor beta chains sequenced from a single sample in a study of blood T cell repertoires in COVID-19. Clones were sequenced by immunoSEQ multiplex PCR, and TCRdb holds only the in-frame ones, with some missing. Found here are about 250,000 clones, about 84% of them singletons; the top ten hold 5.5% to 6%. Sequences were obtained from peripheral blood. The receptors stem from a woman older than 75 with COVID-19, enrolled during active disease.

The chain joins TRBV7-3 to TRBJ2-1; 8 bases agree with TRBD2. Germline values: CDR1 SGHTA, CDR2 FQGTGA. This CDR3 is built from 15 residues. The ends lost 1 base at V and 5 bases at J; junction bases unmatched: 4. CDR3 DNA: TGTGCCAGCAGCTTAAACGGGGGGGCCCACAATGAGCAGTTCTTC. Encoded protein: CASSLNGGAHNEQFF.

The chain combines TRBV25-1 with TRBJ2-7; D is perhaps TRBD1 (5 bases). This CDR3 spans 14 amino acids. Per the germline V gene, CDR1 is MGHDK and CDR2 is SYGVNS. Trimming took 0 bases from V and 2 from J, leaving 8 bases between them. CDR3 nucleotides: TGTGCCAGCAGTGAATACAGGGCGGCCTACGAGCAGTACTTC. This translates into CASSEYRAAYEQYF.

In DNA form, the CDR3 reads TGTGCCAGCCTAAGGACAGAACGTCTAAGCTCCTACGAGCAGTACTTC. Its translation is CASLRTERLSSYEQYF. The gene calls are TRBV11-3 and TRBJ2-7; tentative D call: TRBD1 (6 bases). V lost 8 bases to trimming and J lost 0 bases, with 20 bases between them. Germline CDR1 and CDR2: SGHNT and YENEEA. The CDR3 extends over 16 amino acids.

The chain combines TRBV7-9 with TRBJ2-3; no firm D call. V lost 4 bases and J lost 6, with 5 bases in between. CDR3 length: 11 residues. The germline V gene encodes CDR1 SEHNR and CDR2 FQNEAQ (reference sequence). In nucleotides, the CDR3 is TGTGCCAGCAGCTCCGCGGATACGCAGTATTTT. Translated: CASSSADTQYF.

The genes are TRBV11-2 and TRBJ1-3; no reliable D call. This CDR3 has 15 amino acids. V dropped 0 bases and J dropped 7 bases, with 13 bases sitting between them. CDR1 is SGHAT and CDR2 is FQNNGV in the germline V gene. The CDR3 loop is CASSLDGRGLNTIYF. DNA for the CDR3: TGTGCCAGCAGCTTAGACGGGAGAGGGTTGAACACCATATATTTT.

This clone was recorded once. J is TRBJ2-3 and V is TRBV7-2; 8 bases match TRBD2. The V gene's germline CDR1 is SGHTA and CDR2 FQGNSA. V dropped 1 base and J dropped 6; count of bases not matched to a gene: 6. This CDR3 has 15 amino acids. CDR3 in DNA: TGTGCCAGCAGCTTAGGGCGGGGGGAGAGGGATACGCAGTATTTT. It encodes CASSLGRGERDTQYF. Supplemented by reference TRBV7-2 and TRBJ2-3, the full variable domain reads GAGVSQSPSNKVTEKGKDVELRCDPISGHTALYWYRQSLGQGLEFLIYFQGNSAPDKSGLPSDRFSAERTGGSVSTLTIQRTQQEDSAVYLCASSLGRGERDTQYFGPGTRLTVL.

This chain connects TRBV27 to TRBJ1-6; 7 bases are shared with TRBD1. CDR3 length: 16 residues. Germline V gives CDR1 MNHEY, CDR2 SMNVEV (reference sequence). The J segment lost 9 bases and the V segment lost 6 bases, leaving 14 bases of the junction unmatched. The CDR3 sequence: CASSRPLEGASSPLHF. Written as DNA, the CDR3 is TGTGCCAGCAGCCGACCCCTTGAGGGGGCGAGTTCACCCCTCCACTTT.

The chain is built from TRBV19 and TRBJ1-5; 9 nucleotides align to TRBD1. The CDR3 spans 13 residues. Germline V gives CDR1 LNHDA, CDR2 SQIVND (reference sequence). After removal of 6 bases from V and 7 bases from J, the junction contained 4 bases not matched to a gene. The CDR3 DNA reads TGTGCCAGTAGCTTGGACAGGGGCCAGCCCCAGCATTTT. This gives the protein CASSLDRGQPQHF.

The chain is built from TRBV12-2 and TRBJ2-5; the DNA was not used to check the table's D call, TRBD2. TRBV12-2 is a recognized pseudogene. This CDR3 contains 14 residues. The CDR3 reads CASRLPSGEETQYF. The CDR3 DNA follows: TGTGCAAGTCGCCTACCTAGCGGGGAAGAGACCCAGTACTTC.

The rearrangement joins TRBV28 to TRBJ1-3; 7 nucleotides align to TRBD1. The CDR3 sequence is 14 residues long. The ends lost 7 bases at V and 4 bases at J; junction bases unmatched: 7. The germline V gene encodes CDR1 MDHEN and CDR2 SYDVKM. DNA of the CDR3: TGTGCCAGCAAGACCGGGACAGCAGGAAACACCATATATTTT. This sequence encodes CASKTGTAGNTIYF.

This chain links TRBV5-1 with TRBJ2-7; D might be TRBD1 (6 bases). There are 15 residues in the CDR3. Germline V gene sequence: CDR1 SGHRS, CDR2 YFSETQ. The ends were cut back, 4 bases at V and 3 bases at J, with 17 bases in the middle. CDR3 residues: CASSEAGTQGYEQYV. Written as DNA, the CDR3 is TGCGCCAGCAGCGAAGCCGGGACACAAGGCTACGAGCAGTACGTC.

The chain combines TRBV3-1 (or the pseudogene TRBV3-2) with TRBJ2-5; the match to TRBD2 covers 14 bases. This CDR3 has 17 residues. The junction had 9 bases not matched to a gene; V was cut back by 4 bases and J by 5 bases. The germline gives CDR1 LGHDT, CDR2 YNNKEL (reference sequence). The CDR3 DNA sequence: TGTGCCAGCAGCCTTTCCGGGACTAGCGGGGGTAGGGAGACCCAGTACTTC. It encodes CASSLSGTSGGRETQYF.

This CDR3 reads CASSQNMPGQYNSPLHF. CDR3 coding DNA: TGTGCCAGCAGTCAAAATATGCCGGGACAATATAATTCACCCCTCCACTTT. The chain has TRBV6-6 and TRBJ1-6; maybe TRBD1 (6 bases). The CDR3 totals 17 residues. CDR1 and CDR2 (germline): MNHNY, SVGAGI (reference sequence). V shed 5 bases and J shed 4 bases, with 18 bases lying between them.